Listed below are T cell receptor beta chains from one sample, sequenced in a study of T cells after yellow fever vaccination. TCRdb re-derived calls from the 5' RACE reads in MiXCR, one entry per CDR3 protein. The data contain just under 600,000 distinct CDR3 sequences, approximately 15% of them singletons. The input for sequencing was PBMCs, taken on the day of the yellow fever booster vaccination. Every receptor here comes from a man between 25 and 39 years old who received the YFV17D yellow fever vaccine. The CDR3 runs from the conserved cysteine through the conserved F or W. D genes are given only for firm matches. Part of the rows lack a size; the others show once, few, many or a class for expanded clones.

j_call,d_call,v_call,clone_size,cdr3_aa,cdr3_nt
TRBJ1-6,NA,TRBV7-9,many,CASRGDNSPLHF,TGTGCCAGCCGCGGTGATAATTCACCCCTCCACTTT
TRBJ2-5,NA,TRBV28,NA,CASSSLDLEGTQYF,TGTGCCAGCAGCTCCCTCGACCTCGAGGGGACCCAGTACTTC
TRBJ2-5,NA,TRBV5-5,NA,CASKKAPVSETQYF,TGTGCCAGCAAAAAGGCTCCGGTTTCCGAGACCCAGTACTTC
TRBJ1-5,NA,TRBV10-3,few,CAIGKTDQPQHF,TGTGCCATCGGCAAGACCGATCAGCCCCAGCATTTT
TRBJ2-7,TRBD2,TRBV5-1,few,CASSLAAGAYEQYF,TGTGCCAGCAGCTTAGCAGCGGGAGCATACGAGCAGTACTTC
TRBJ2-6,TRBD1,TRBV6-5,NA,CASSSGTGLSGANVLTF,TGTGCCAGCAGTTCCGGGACAGGACTATCTGGGGCCAACGTCCTGACTTTC
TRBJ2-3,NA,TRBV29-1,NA,CSFTGPSTDTQYF,TGCAGCTTTACAGGACCTTCCACAGATACGCAGTATTTT
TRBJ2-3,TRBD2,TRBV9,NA,CASGGLAVTDTQYF,TGTGCCAGCGGGGGACTAGCGGTCACAGATACGCAGTATTTT
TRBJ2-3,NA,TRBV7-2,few,CASNEGAAGTQYF,TGTGCCAGCAATGAGGGAGCCGCCGGTACGCAGTATTTT
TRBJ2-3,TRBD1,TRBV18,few,CASSPGTGIDTQYF,TGTGCCAGCTCACCAGGGACAGGTATAGATACGCAGTATTTT
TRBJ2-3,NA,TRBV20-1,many,CSASRSGTFDTQYF,TGCAGTGCTAGCAGGTCCGGGACTTTCGATACGCAGTATTTT
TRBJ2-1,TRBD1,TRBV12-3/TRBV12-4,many,CASSLTGELEQFF,TGTGCCAGCAGCCTAACAGGGGAACTTGAACAGTTCTTC
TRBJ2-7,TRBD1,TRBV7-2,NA,CASTPRGGTGGVEQYF,TGTGCCAGCACCCCCCGCGGTGGGACAGGGGGCGTGGAGCAGTACTTC
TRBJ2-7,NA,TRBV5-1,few,CASSPSGQRPTYEQYF,TGCGCCAGCAGCCCGAGCGGACAGAGACCTACCTACGAGCAGTACTTC
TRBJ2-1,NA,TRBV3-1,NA,CASSHDTNEQFF,TGTGCCAGCAGCCATGATACCAACGAGCAGTTCTTC
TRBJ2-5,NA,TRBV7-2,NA,CASSTGGPGETQYF,TGTGCCAGCTCCACAGGTGGGCCAGGGGAGACCCAGTACTTC